A single sample is the source of the 10 T cell receptor beta chains below, sequenced in a study of T cell changes during pregnancy in multiple sclerosis (dated by TCRdb to the late 2010s). The library was produced with the immunoSEQ multiplex PCR assay. TCRdb provides this immuneACCESS table in a form limited to in-frame rearrangements. Some clones are lacking; in checked studies, under half of them reflect an unresolved V gene, and why the rest are absent is not known. This sample has under 40,000 clones in its table, and 90% of those were observed once. The top ten constitute approximately 12% of the sample. The starting material was CD8+ T cells from peripheral blood mononuclear cells, obtained before pregnancy. The receptors derive from a female donor with multiple sclerosis, enrolled in a pregnancy study.

The chain combines TRBV7-2 with TRBJ1-1; 8 bases align to TRBD1. Trimming removed 5 bases from V and 0 bases from J; junction bases left unmatched: 14. This CDR3 has 18 amino acids. Germline-derived CDR1 and CDR2 are SGHTA and FQGNSA. CDR3 amino acids: CASSLPRQGASMNTEAFF. CDR3 coding DNA: TGTGCCAGCAGCCTCCCCCGGCAGGGGGCGAGCATGAACACTGAAGCTTTCTTT.

The chain is built from TRBV4-1 and TRBJ2-3; tentatively, D is TRBD2 (7 bases). CDR3 length: 16 amino acids. Germline loops: CDR1 MGHRA, CDR2 YSYEKL. V lost 4 bases, J lost 3 bases, and 17 bases lay in between. CDR3 protein: CASSPEGGGWTDTQYF. The CDR3 nucleotides read TGCGCCAGCAGCCCAGAGGGGGGGGGATGGACAGATACGCAGTATTTT.

V is TRBV7-9 and J is TRBJ2-7; tentative D call: TRBD2 (5 bases). Germline loops: CDR1 SEHNR, CDR2 FQNEAQ (reference sequence). V lost 5 bases, J lost 3 bases, and 17 bases lay in between. The CDR3 loop spans 15 amino acids. CDR3 protein: CASSQPGSRSYEQYF. In nucleotides, the CDR3 is TGTGCCAGCAGCCAGCCGGGGTCGCGGAGCTACGAGCAGTACTTC.

This clone has a single count. This chain joins TRBV7-9 and TRBJ2-3, with D hard to call. The length of the CDR3 is 15 residues. CDR1 is SEHNR and CDR2 is FQNEAQ in the germline V gene (reference sequence). The V end was cut by 5 bases, the J end by 3 bases, with 15 bases between. DNA for the CDR3: TGTGCCAGCAGCGCACCTACCCATAGTACAGATACGCAGTATTTT. Protein: CASSAPTHSTDTQYF.

V gene TRBV7-9 combines with J gene TRBJ2-1; TRBD1 aligns across 9 bases. Germline CDR1 and CDR2: SEHNR and FQNEAQ (reference sequence). With V trimmed by 1 base and J by 7 bases, 5 bases remained unmatched. The CDR3 contains 15 residues. The CDR3 here is CASSLVDRGLNEQFF. The CDR3 DNA reads TGTGCCAGCAGCTTAGTGGACAGGGGATTAAATGAGCAGTTCTTC.

The chain has TRBV14 and TRBJ1-3; D is undetermined. V lost 4 bases, J lost 7 bases, and 8 bases lay in between. CDR1 and CDR2 (germline): SGHDN, FVKESK. The CDR3 length is 12 residues. The CDR3 here is CASSPARNTIYF. The CDR3 DNA sequence: TGTGCCAGCAGCCCAGCGCGGAACACCATATATTTT.

This sequence joins TRBV2 and TRBJ2-5; D gene uncertain. The DNA end is more similar to TRBJ2-7, so the J call may be wrong. Germline CDR1 SNHLY, CDR2 FYNNEI. The CDR3 sequence is 17 residues long. The chain's CDR3 is CASSEAPSGWSSYEQYF. The CDR3 DNA reads as TGTGCCAGCAGTGAAGCGCCCTCGGGTTGGAGCTCCTACGAGCAGTACTTC.

This clone occurred once. The rearrangement joins TRBV6-5 to TRBJ1-2, with D perhaps matching TRBD1 (5 bases). CDR1 is MNHEY and CDR2 is SVGAGI in the germline V gene. This CDR3 is built from 14 residues. The V end was cut by 0 bases, the J end by 6 bases, with 11 bases between. CDR3 sequence (DNA): TGTGCCAGCAGTTACTCGATGGGGCGAGATGGCTACACCTTC. This sequence encodes CASSYSMGRDGYTF.

This clone came up once. This chain uses TRBV5-5 with TRBJ1-1; D not certain. Germline V lookup: CDR1 SGHKS, CDR2 YYEKEE (reference sequence). V was pared by 4 bases and J by 0 bases, with 16 bases between. This CDR3 contains 16 residues. CDR3 coding DNA: TGTGCCAGCAGCCAGGAGGGAGCAAGCATGAACACTGAAGCTTTCTTT. This translates into CASSQEGASMNTEAFF.

The chain has TRBV5-5 and TRBJ1-2; weak D call: TRBD1 (5 bases). This CDR3 is built from 13 residues. Germline CDR1 SGHKS, CDR2 YYEKEE (reference sequence). Deletions cut 6 bases from V and 3 bases from J, with 12 bases between. The CDR3 coding sequence is TGTGCCAGCACTGCGGGGGGGGACTATGGCTACACCTTC. This codes for CASTAGGDYGYTF.